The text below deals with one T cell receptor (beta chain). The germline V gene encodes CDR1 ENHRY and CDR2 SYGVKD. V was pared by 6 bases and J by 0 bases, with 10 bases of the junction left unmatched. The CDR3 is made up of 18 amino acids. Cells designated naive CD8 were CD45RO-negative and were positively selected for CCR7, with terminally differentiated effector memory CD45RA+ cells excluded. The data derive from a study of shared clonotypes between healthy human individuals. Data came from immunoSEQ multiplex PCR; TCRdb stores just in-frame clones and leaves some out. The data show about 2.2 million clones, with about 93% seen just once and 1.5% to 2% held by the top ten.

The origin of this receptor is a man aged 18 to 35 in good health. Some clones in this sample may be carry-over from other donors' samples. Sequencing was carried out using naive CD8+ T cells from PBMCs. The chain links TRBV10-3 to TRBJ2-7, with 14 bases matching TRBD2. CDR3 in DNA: TGTGCCATCAGCATAGGGACTAGCGGGAGTACCCCCTCCTACGAGCAGTACTTC. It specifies CAISIGTSGSTPSYEQYF.